The rows below give T cell receptor beta chains drawn from one sample of a study of shared clonotypes between healthy human individuals. This table comes from immunoSEQ multiplex PCR, and its TCRdb copy is limited to in-frame clones, with some not included. The sample carries about 2.3 million clones, about 90% recorded once. What was sequenced was naive CD4+ T cells from PBMCs. The receptors here all came from a man aged 18 to 35 in good health. Some clones in this sample may be carry-over from other donors' samples. The CDR3 runs from the conserved cysteine through the conserved F or W. D genes are given only for firm matches. A clone size is listed for some rows: how often the clone was seen (once, few, many), or a class if it is expanded.

d_call	j_call	v_call	cdr3_length	clone_size	cdr3_nt	cdr3_aa
NA	TRBJ2-7	TRBV5-6	13	NA	TGTGCCAGCAGCCTACGGACCACGGGCGAGCAGTACTTC	CASSLRTTGEQYF
NA	TRBJ2-1	TRBV5-1	14	NA	TGCGCCAGCAGCTTGGGACTAGTCGGTCTTGAGCAGTTCTTC	CASSLGLVGLEQFF
NA	TRBJ1-5	TRBV4-3	13	NA	TGCGCCAGCAGCCTACAGGGAAATCAGCCCCAGCATTTT	CASSLQGNQPQHF
NA	TRBJ2-3	TRBV12-1	13	NA	TGTGCCAGCAGCTCTGAGACGGGGGATACGCAGTATTTT	CASSSETGDTQYF
TRBD2	TRBJ2-1	TRBV5-1	18	NA	TGCGCCAGCAGCTTGGTAGTAGCGGGAGGGCCTGGCTACAATGAGCAGTTCTTC	CASSLVVAGGPGYNEQFF
NA	TRBJ2-2	TRBV9	15	NA	TGTGCCAGCAGCTCCCCCGGGGGGCGCTTCGGGGAGCTGTTTTTT	CASSSPGGRFGELFF
TRBD1	TRBJ1-1	TRBV9	14	NA	TGTGCCAGCAGCGCAATCGTCGGACAGGGACAAGCTTTCTTT	CASSAIVGQGQAFF
NA	TRBJ2-3	TRBV7-9	14	NA	TGTGCCAGCAGCTCCCCCTCTAGCGATGATACGCAGTATTTT	CASSSPSSDDTQYF
NA	TRBJ1-3	TRBV6-5	15	NA	TGTGCCAGCAGGACCCGCGAGGGTCGGGGAAACACCATATATTTT	CASRTREGRGNTIYF
NA	TRBJ2-7	TRBV9	15	NA	TGTGCCAGCAGCGTAGGCGATTATAGAGGCTACGAGCAGTACTTC	CASSVGDYRGYEQYF
NA	TRBJ2-7	TRBV19	16	NA	TGTGCCAGTAGTGATCGGGGCGCCCAGCGGCCCTACGAGCAGTACTTC	CASSDRGAQRPYEQYF
NA	TRBJ2-7	TRBV6-5	14	NA	TGTGCCAGCACGGGCGGGACTGTCCCCTACGAGCAGTACTTC	CASTGGTVPYEQYF
NA	TRBJ1-5	TRBV18	17	NA	TGTGCCAGCTCCGCGGCGGGGGGGGCTTATAGCAATCAGCCCCAGCATTTT	CASSAAGGAYSNQPQHF
NA	TRBJ1-1	TRBV29-1	19	NA	TGCAGCGTCCGACTACCTAGACATACCCTCCAATCGTTGAACACTGAAGCTTTCTTT	CSVRLPRHTLQSLNTEAFF
TRBD1	TRBJ2-5	TRBV5-1	15	NA	TGCGCCAGCAGCTTAACACGGGACAGCCCGGGGTCCCAGTACTTC	CASSLTRDSPGSQYF
TRBD1	TRBJ1-1	TRBV19	15	NA	TGTGCCAGTAGTATCCTCGGGACAGGGAACACTGAAGCTTTCTTT	CASSILGTGNTEAFF
TRBD2	TRBJ2-1	TRBV7-3	15	NA	TGTGCCAGCAGTCTCGGACTAGCGGGAGAGGGTGAGCAGTTCTTC	CASSLGLAGEGEQFF
NA	TRBJ2-3	TRBV11-1	13	NA	TGTGCCAGCAGCTTTCGGAGCACAGATACGCAGTATTTT	CASSFRSTDTQYF
NA	TRBJ2-5	TRBV5-4	14	NA	TGTGCCAGCAGCTTGCAGAGAACGGGAGAGACCCAGTACTTC	CASSLQRTGETQYF
NA	TRBJ2-1	TRBV7-2	15	NA	TGTGCCAGCAGCACGAGACTGGGCTCCTACAATGAGCAGTTCTTC	CASSTRLGSYNEQFF
NA	TRBJ1-2	TRBV12-5	13	NA	TGTGCTAGTGCGCAGGGTGGGTCCTATGGCTACACCTTC	CASAQGGSYGYTF
NA	TRBJ2-2	TRBV7-9	15	NA	TGTGCCAGCAGGCAATATGACGGAAAGACCGGGGAGCTGTTTTTT	CASRQYDGKTGELFF
NA	TRBJ2-7	TRBV9	14	NA	TGTGCCAGCAGCAAACAAGGGCAGAACTACGAGCAGTACTTC	CASSKQGQNYEQYF
NA	TRBJ1-5	TRBV7-6	16	NA	TGTGCCAGCAGCTTAGCGAACGCAGGGCCCAATCAGCCCCAGCATTTT	CASSLANAGPNQPQHF
TRBD1	TRBJ1-1	TRBV11-3	14	NA	TGTGCCAGCAGCCTAAGAACAGGGGAAACTGAAGCTTTCTTT	CASSLRTGETEAFF
NA	TRBJ1-1	TRBV19	18	once	TGTGCCAGTTCTACGGATCGGCACAGCTCATTTAGAAACACTGAAGCTTTCTTT	CASSTDRHSSFRNTEAFF
TRBD1	TRBJ2-7	TRBV6-5	14	NA	TGTGCCAGCAGACGAGGGACAGACCTCTACGAGCAGTACTTC	CASRRGTDLYEQYF
TRBD2	TRBJ2-1	TRBV5-1	16	NA	TGCGCCAGCAGCTTGGTTGGGGCGGGAGGCGGCAATGAGCAGTTCTTC	CASSLVGAGGGNEQFF
NA	TRBJ1-2	TRBV7-9	16	NA	TGTGCCAGCAGCGCCCTCCCCAGTGGGGGCTCCTATGGCTACACCTTC	CASSALPSGGSYGYTF
TRBD1	TRBJ1-2	TRBV5-6	16	NA	TGTGCCAGCAGCGGGGGGACAGGACAACGGGGCTATGGCTACACCTTC	CASSGGTGQRGYGYTF
TRBD2	TRBJ2-7	TRBV29-1	13	NA	TGCAGCGTTGAAGGGCAGCGGGGCACCGAGCAGTACTTC	CSVEGQRGTEQYF
NA	TRBJ2-2	TRBV7-7	15	NA	TGTGCCAGCAGCTTCGCGACAGTTAACACCGGGGAGCTGTTTTTT	CASSFATVNTGELFF
NA	TRBJ2-7	TRBV5-1	14	NA	TGCGCCAGCAGCTTGGCCAGTATCTCCTACGAGCAGTACTTC	CASSLASISYEQYF
NA	TRBJ2-3	TRBV7-8	14	NA	TGTGCCAGCAGCCCCCTGGGGCCCGAGGCTCCGCAGTATTTT	CASSPLGPEAPQYF
NA	TRBJ2-7	TRBV5-4	14	NA	TGTGCCAGCAGCCCCTTAGCGGACTCCTACGAGCAGTACTTC	CASSPLADSYEQYF
NA	TRBJ2-7	TRBV7-3	14	NA	TGTGCCAGCAGCTCCAGCGGCCGCTCCTACGAGCAGTACTTC	CASSSSGRSYEQYF